This entry lists 32 T cell receptor beta chains sequenced from one sample in a study of OX40 agonist ivuxolimab in advanced cancers. Produced via immunoSEQ multiplex PCR; TCRdb's table is partial and in-frame only. This repertoire shows 25,000 or so clones, approximately 80% found once; its top ten account for roughly 14%. The sample was CD4+ or CD8+ T cells sorted from blood, taken in a trial of the OX40 agonist ivuxolimab. Receptor source: an adult with an advanced solid tumor such as melanoma, head and neck, liver or kidney cancer.

This chain joins TRBV19 and TRBJ2-1, with D perhaps matching TRBD1 or TRBD2 (6 bases each). Trimming pared 5 bases from V and 7 bases from J, leaving 18 bases between. This CDR3 is 15 amino acids long. Germline CDR1 is LNHDA and CDR2 is SQIVND (reference sequence). The CDR3 here is CASSSGGKIANEQFF. The CDR3 nucleotides read TGTGCCAGTAGTTCCGGGGGCAAGATTGCAAATGAGCAGTTCTTC. Full variable domain (missing parts from reference TRBV19 and TRBJ2-1): DGGITQSPKYLFRKEGQNVTLSCEQNLNHDAMYWYRQDPGQGLRLIYYSQIVNDFQKGDIAEGYSVSREKKESFPLTVTSAQKNPTAFYLCASSSGGKIANEQFFGPGTRLTVL.

This chain links TRBV6-5 with TRBJ2-7; the D is unclear. Germline V gene data show CDR1 as MNHEY and CDR2 as SVGAGI. Trimming removed 2 bases from V and 2 bases from J, with 10 bases in between. The CDR3 is made up of 14 amino acids. CDR3 coding DNA: TGTGCCAGCAGTTACAGGTCAAAAACCTACGAGCAGTACTTC. It codes for CASSYRSKTYEQYF.

The genes are TRBV4-1 and TRBJ1-2; 9 nucleotides agree with TRBD1. With V trimmed by 6 bases and J by 3 bases, 8 bases remained unmatched. This CDR3 spans 15 amino acids. Germline loops: CDR1 MGHRA, CDR2 YSYEKL. The CDR3 coding sequence is TGCGCCAGCAGATTTCGACAGGGGGTTGACTATGGCTACACCTTC. It specifies CASRFRQGVDYGYTF.

The V and J genes are TRBV4-3 and TRBJ2-7; 8 bases are shared with TRBD2. The germline gives CDR1 LGHNA, CDR2 YSLEER. The CDR3 runs to 17 residues. The trim removed 0 bases at V and 0 bases at J, leaving 7 bases unmatched. Written as DNA, the CDR3 is TGCGCCAGCAGCCAAGATGGGGAGCGGGGGTTCTCCTACGAGCAGTACTTC. It yields the protein CASSQDGERGFSYEQYF.

V and J are TRBV5-6 and TRBJ2-2; D unclear. The ends were cut back, 4 bases at V and 4 bases at J, with 14 bases in the middle. The CDR3 has 15 residues. In germline, CDR1 is SGHDT, CDR2 YYEEEE. CDR3 sequence: CASSTSDGVTGELFF. The CDR3 region has the DNA TGTGCCAGCAGCACTTCCGACGGAGTCACCGGGGAGCTGTTTTTT.

This clone was recorded only once. V and J are TRBV5-6 and TRBJ1-1; D is unresolved. V was clipped by 2 bases and J by 0 bases, with 5 bases between them. The CDR3 extends over 13 amino acids. Germline V gene lookup returns CDR1 SGHDT and CDR2 YYEEEE. The CDR3 is CASSFYLNTEAFF. The CDR3 bases are TGTGCCAGCAGCTTTTATCTGAACACTGAAGCTTTCTTT.

This chain links TRBV7-2 with TRBJ1-5; D perhaps matches TRBD1 (5 bases). The CDR3 contains 14 residues. Trimming removed 8 bases at V and 2 bases at J, with 13 bases between. Germline CDR1 is SGHTA and CDR2 is FQGNSA. The CDR3 reads CASLDRLGNQPQHF. CDR3 sequence (DNA): TGTGCCAGCCTCGACAGATTGGGCAATCAGCCCCAGCATTTT.

The chain couples TRBV6-5 to TRBJ2-2; 8 bases are shared with TRBD1. Germline values: CDR1 MNHEY, CDR2 SVGAGI. The CDR3 contains 14 residues. Trimming took 4 bases from V and 3 from J; bases not matched to a gene: 1. This CDR3 is CASSSQGDTGELFF. CDR3 DNA: TGTGCCAGCAGTTCACAGGGGGACACCGGGGAGCTGTTTTTT.

The chain recombines TRBV20-1 with TRBJ1-1; D gene unclear. This CDR3 is built from 11 residues. V gave up 6 bases and J gave up 2 bases, with 7 bases separating them. Per germline, CDR1 DFQATT and CDR2 SNEGSKA (reference sequence). The DNA for the CDR3 is TGCAGTGCCACCTCTAACACTGAAGCTTTCTTT. Its protein product is CSATSNTEAFF.

V and J are TRBV4-3 and TRBJ2-2; D possibly corresponds to TRBD1 (5 bases). CDR1 is LGHNA, CDR2 YSLEER, per germline. CDR3 size: 15 residues. The V gene lost 2 bases and the J gene lost 0 bases, with 7 bases spanning the gap. CDR3 sequence (DNA): TGCGCCAGCAGCCAACGACAGACGAACACCGGGGAGCTGTTTTTT. Its protein product is CASSQRQTNTGELFF.

V gene TRBV5-6 combines with J gene TRBJ1-1; D gene uncertain. Trimming took off 1 base at V and 1 base at J, with 8 bases between the two ends. The CDR3 runs to 14 residues. Germline V CDR1 and CDR2: SGHDT, YYEEEE. CDR3 in amino acids: CASSLSSGNTEAFF. The CDR3 nucleotides read TGTGCCAGCAGCTTGTCTTCCGGGAACACTGAAGCTTTCTTT.

The chain has TRBV27 and TRBJ2-1, with TRBD1 matching 12 bases. V lost 5 bases, J lost 4 bases, and 9 bases stayed unmatched. Germline CDR1 and CDR2: MNHEY and SMNVEV (reference sequence). The CDR3 consists of 17 residues. This chain's CDR3 is CASSPSGTGGSYNEQFF. CDR3 bases: TGTGCCAGCAGTCCCTCCGGGACAGGGGGCTCGTACAATGAGCAGTTCTTC.

The chain is built from TRBV10-3 and TRBJ2-2; 8 nucleotides agree with TRBD1. Germline CDR1 and CDR2: ENHRY and SYGVKD. The CDR3 has 13 amino acids. J was trimmed by 6 bases and V by 11 bases; bases with no gene match: 8. Here the CDR3 DNA reads TGTGCCTGCCGGACAGGGCAGTCCGGGGAGCTGTTTTTT. It is translated as CACRTGQSGELFF.

The chain combines TRBV5-5 with TRBJ1-2, with D hard to call. CDR3 size: 13 residues. The germline V gene has CDR1 SGHKS and CDR2 YYEKEE (reference sequence). Trimming shortened V by 1 base and J by 2 bases, and 6 bases separated the two germline ends. The CDR3 DNA sequence: TGTGCCAGCAGCTTGTGGCGGAACTATGGCTACACCTTC. Translating it yields CASSLWRNYGYTF.

Here the CDR3 DNA reads TGTGCCAGCAGTTATAACCCCGAGGGCTACACCTTC. Translating it yields CASSYNPEGYTF. The chain carries TRBV6-6 and TRBJ1-2; no clear D gene. The V and J ends lost 3 bases and 8 bases respectively, with 10 bases between them. CDR1 MNHNY and CDR2 SVGAGI come from the germline V gene (reference sequence). The CDR3 has 12 residues.

The chain carries TRBV9 and TRBJ2-1, with TRBD1 matching over 8 bases. The J segment lost 6 bases and the V segment lost 0 bases, leaving 2 bases of the junction unmatched. The length of the CDR3 is 14 residues. CDR1 and CDR2 from the germline V gene are SGDLS and YYNGEE. This CDR3 reads CASSVAGTGNEQFF. The CDR3 bases are TGTGCCAGCAGCGTAGCTGGGACAGGCAATGAGCAGTTCTTC.

This chain connects TRBV2 to TRBJ2-3; TRBD2 matches at 7 bases. With 10 bases clipped from V and 1 base from J, the junction kept 2 bases outside the gene matches. Germline V gene data show CDR1 as SNHLY and CDR2 as FYNNEI. The CDR3 sequence is 12 residues long. The CDR3 DNA follows: TGTGCCATTCGGGGGGGCACAGATACGCAGTATTTT. It encodes CAIRGGTDTQYF.

The V call is TRBV7-7, the J call TRBJ2-2; maybe TRBD2 (7 bases). Germline CDR1 reads SSHAT; CDR2 reads FNYEAQ (reference sequence). The V end lost 2 bases, the J end lost 5 bases, and 15 bases lay between the germline ends. The length of the CDR3 is 16 residues. This CDR3 is CASSLRAGAQTGELFF. CDR3 in DNA: TGTGCCAGCAGCTTAAGGGCGGGGGCGCAGACCGGGGAGCTGTTTTTT.

The rearrangement uses TRBV5-1 and TRBJ1-2, with 7 bases identical to TRBD1. V was clipped by 9 bases and J by 5 bases; unmatched bases: 16. The germline CDR1 and CDR2 sequences are SGHRS and YFSETQ. This CDR3 has 15 amino acids. CDR3 sequence: CATAPKGGVGYGYTF. CDR3 DNA: TGCGCCACCGCGCCCAAAGGGGGCGTCGGTTATGGCTACACCTTC. Together with reference TRBV5-1 and TRBJ1-2, the CDR3 gives the full variable domain: KAGVTQTPRYLIKTRGQQVTLSCSPISGHRSVSWYQQTPGQGLQFLFEYFSETQRNKGNFPGRFSGRQFSNSRSEMNVSTLELGDSALYLCATAPKGGVGYGYTFGSGTRLTVV.

The chain combines TRBV7-6 with TRBJ2-5; 9 nucleotides align to TRBD2. With V trimmed by 1 base and J by 0 bases, 6 bases remained unmatched. The V gene's germline CDR1 is SGHVS and CDR2 FNYEAQ. This CDR3 is 17 amino acids long. The CDR3 region has the DNA TGTGCCAGCAGCTTAGAGGGCGGGGGGGCGTACCAAGAGACCCAGTACTTC. It codes for CASSLEGGGAYQETQYF.

The rearrangement joins TRBV9 to TRBJ2-3; 10 bases agree with TRBD2. Germline loops: CDR1 SGDLS, CDR2 YYNGEE. The CDR3 runs 15 residues. Losses at the gene ends were 2 bases for V and 2 bases for J; bases not matched to a gene: 2. CDR3 DNA: TGTGCCAGCAGCGTTGGACTAGCGGACACAGATACGCAGTATTTT. It codes for CASSVGLADTDTQYF. Full variable domain (remainder filled in from reference TRBV9 and TRBJ2-3): DSGVTQTPKHLITATGQRVTLRCSPRSGDLSVYWYQQSLDQGLQFLIQYYNGEERAKGNILERFSAQQFPDLHSELNLSSLELGDSALYFCASSVGLADTDTQYFGPGTRLTVL.

CDR3 DNA: TGCGCCAGCAGCCAAGAAACAGCGTTCTATGGCTACACCTTC. Translation gives CASSQETAFYGYTF. This chain links TRBV4-3 with TRBJ1-2, with unresolved D. CDR1 and CDR2 from the germline V gene are LGHNA and YSLEER. V dropped 0 bases and J dropped 4 bases, with 9 bases sitting between them. CDR3 length: 14 amino acids.

The CDR3 protein is CASGYGSRQGYTF. Here the CDR3 DNA reads TGTGCCAGCGGATATGGCAGCCGGCAGGGCTACACCTTC. The chain employs TRBV7-6 and TRBJ1-2; D gene unclear. This CDR3 region has 13 residues. Deletions cut 8 bases from V and 8 bases from J, with 18 bases between. Germline values: CDR1 SGHVS, CDR2 FNYEAQ.

This chain links TRBV27 with TRBJ1-1; D gene unclear. Trimming removed 5 bases from V and 0 bases from J, with 7 bases in between. The germline CDR1 and CDR2 sequences are MNHEY and SMNVEV (reference sequence). There are 13 residues in the CDR3. In nucleotides, the CDR3 is TGTGCCAGCAGTGTGACGGTGAACACTGAAGCTTTCTTT. It is translated as CASSVTVNTEAFF.

The chain is built from TRBV7-8 and TRBJ2-3; the match to TRBD2 covers 7 bases. V trimming: 2 bases; J trimming: 0 bases; junction bases outside the gene matches: 14. Germline CDR1 reads SGHVS; CDR2 reads FQNEAQ. The CDR3 is 19 residues long. The CDR3 DNA reads TGTGCCAGCAGCTTATACCCGATGGTGAGCGGGGAGAGCACAGATACGCAGTATTTT. It is translated as CASSLYPMVSGESTDTQYF.

The chain is built from TRBV11-2 and TRBJ1-1, with a weak D call TRBD1 (5 bases). Germline loops: CDR1 SGHAT, CDR2 FQNNGV. CDR3 length: 15 residues. Trimming removed 1 base at V and 2 bases at J, with 11 bases between. The CDR3 spells CASSLGAGGNTEAFF. Here the CDR3 DNA reads TGTGCCAGCAGCTTAGGGGCGGGGGGTAACACTGAAGCTTTCTTT.

V usage is TRBV6-6 and J usage is TRBJ1-5; D call uncertain. V lost 2 bases to trimming and J lost 5 bases, with 10 bases between them. This CDR3 is built from 14 residues. The V gene's germline CDR1 is MNHNY and CDR2 SVGAGI (reference sequence). CDR3 DNA: TGTGCCAGCAGTTACCGACACACCGATCAGCCCCAGCATTTT. It yields the protein CASSYRHTDQPQHF.

The rearrangement links TRBV4-1 to TRBJ2-1; 16 bases agree with TRBD2. Germline CDR1 reads MGHRA; CDR2 reads YSYEKL. V was clipped by 4 bases and J by 5 bases; unmatched bases: 8. CDR3 length equals 18 residues. CDR3 amino acids: CASSLSPGLAGGDNEQFF. CDR3 nucleotide sequence: TGCGCCAGCAGCCTCTCTCCGGGACTAGCGGGGGGGGACAATGAGCAGTTCTTC.

Here the CDR3 reads CASSVAPRTSGQETQYF. CDR3 in DNA: TGTGCCAGCAGCGTAGCACCTAGGACTAGCGGACAAGAGACCCAGTACTTC. V gene TRBV9 combines with J gene TRBJ2-5; 10 bases align to TRBD2. Trimming at V came to 0 bases and at J to 2 bases, leaving 7 bases not matched to a gene. This CDR3 has 17 amino acids. CDR1 is SGDLS, CDR2 YYNGEE, per germline.

This chain joins TRBV6-1 and TRBJ2-7, with a possible D match to TRBD2 (5 bases). Germline V gene sequence: CDR1 MNHNS, CDR2 SASEGT. The CDR3 is 13 amino acids. The V end was cut by 4 bases, the J end by 6 bases, with 13 bases between. The CDR3 reads CASSVGLAGEQYF. CDR3 DNA sequence: TGTGCCAGCAGTGTAGGCCTAGCTGGCGAGCAGTACTTC.

The gene calls are TRBV6-5 and TRBJ1-1; TRBD1 might be the D (6 bases). The CDR3 sequence is 14 residues long. V was shortened by 5 bases and J by 0 bases, with 10 bases between the two germline ends. Per the germline V gene, CDR1 is MNHEY and CDR2 is SVGAGI. The CDR3 DNA follows: TGTGCCAGCAGTCGGACAGTGATGAACACTGAAGCTTTCTTT. Residues: CASSRTVMNTEAFF.

The chain carries TRBV19 and TRBJ2-5; 7 bases fit TRBD2. Trimming at V came to 5 bases and at J to 0 bases, leaving 15 bases not matched to a gene. In germline, CDR1 is LNHDA, CDR2 SQIVND (reference sequence). This CDR3 spans 18 amino acids. The chain's CDR3 is CASSLGPFIGGNQETQYF. DNA for the CDR3: TGTGCCAGTAGTCTCGGCCCCTTTATCGGGGGGAACCAAGAGACCCAGTACTTC.